A single sample is the source of the 9 T cell receptor beta chains below, sequenced in a study of blood T cell repertoires in COVID-19. The repertoire was sequenced with immunoSEQ multiplex PCR; TCRdb's copy has only in-frame clones and lacks some. The sample gives some 33,000 clones, about 85% of which show up once; just over 20% is in the top ten. The specimen sequenced was peripheral blood. The source of these receptors is a man aged 60-69 years with acute or convalescent COVID-19.

The V gene is TRBV28, the J gene TRBJ1-1, with 9 bases lining up with TRBD1. In germline, CDR1 is MDHEN, CDR2 SYDVKM. V shed 10 bases and J 3 bases; nucleotides not matched to a gene: 3. The CDR3 runs 12 residues. For the CDR3, the DNA is TGTGCCACCGGGACAGGGCACACTGAAGCTTTCTTT. It translates to CATGTGHTEAFF.

V is TRBV25-1 and J is TRBJ2-5, with 10 bases aligning to TRBD2. J lost 8 bases, V lost 1 base, and 10 bases had no gene match. The CDR3 runs 16 residues. Germline assignment: CDR1 MGHDK and CDR2 SYGVNS. CDR3 loop: CASSEFRQAGGPTQYF. Here the CDR3 DNA reads TGTGCCAGCAGTGAATTCCGACAAGCGGGAGGGCCCACCCAGTACTTC.

The rearrangement uses TRBV7-6 and TRBJ2-2, with TRBD1 identical over 7 bases. The germline V gene encodes CDR1 SGHVS and CDR2 FNYEAQ. Trimming cost V 1 base and J 4 bases; bases outside gene matches: 3. CDR3 size: 15 residues. The CDR3 is CASSLDRGGTGELFF. In DNA form, the CDR3 reads TGTGCCAGCAGCTTAGACAGGGGTGGCACCGGGGAGCTGTTTTTT. The variable domain in full, completed from reference TRBV7-6 and TRBJ2-2, reads GAGVSQSPRYKVTKRGQDVALRCDPISGHVSLYWYRQALGQGPEFLTYFNYEAQQDKSGLPNDRFSAERPEGSISTLTIQRTEQRDSAMYRCASSLDRGGTGELFFGEGSRLTVL.

V and J are TRBV2 and TRBJ2-2; 13 nucleotides align to TRBD2. The CDR3 length is 15 residues. CDR1 and CDR2 from the germline V gene are SNHLY and FYNNEI. Trimming took 8 bases from V and 4 from J; bases not matched to a gene: 4. CDR3 nucleotide sequence: TGTGCCAGCTGGGGACTAGCGGGGCTCACCGGGGAGCTGTTTTTT. Its protein product is CASWGLAGLTGELFF.

This clone has a single count. This sequence joins TRBV9 and TRBJ1-2; D unclear. In germline, CDR1 is SGDLS, CDR2 YYNGEE. Trimming left V 0 bases short and J 10 bases short, with 13 bases between. CDR3 length equals 13 residues. The CDR3 nucleotides read TGTGCCAGCAGCGTAGGGATAGCCCAGCACTACACCTTC. Translated, it gives CASSVGIAQHYTF.

The chain has TRBV18 and TRBJ1-5; D possibly corresponds to TRBD1 (6 bases). Germline V gene lookup returns CDR1 KGHSH and CDR2 LQKENI. The CDR3 extends over 14 amino acids. The V gene lost 3 bases and the J gene lost 5 bases, with 11 bases spanning the gap. This chain's CDR3 is CASSPGTRHQPQHF. In nucleotides, the CDR3 is TGTGCCAGCTCACCGGGGACAAGGCATCAGCCCCAGCATTTT. Full variable domain (remainder filled in from reference TRBV18 and TRBJ1-5): NAGVMQNPRHLVRRRGQEARLRCSPMKGHSHVYWYRQLPEEGLKFMVYLQKENIIDESGMPKERFSAEFPKEGPSILRIQQVVRGDSAAYFCASSPGTRHQPQHFGDGTRLSIL.

The chain carries TRBV27 and TRBJ1-5, with a tentative D call TRBD1 (6 bases). From germline, CDR1 is MNHEY and CDR2 SMNVEV (reference sequence). V lost 8 bases, J lost 2 bases, and 13 bases lay in between. This CDR3 has 14 amino acids. CDR3 nucleotide sequence: TGTGCCAGCGGTACCCCAGGGGGCAATCAGCCCCAGCATTTT. This codes for CASGTPGGNQPQHF.

The gene calls are TRBV19 and TRBJ2-3; D is unclear. The CDR3 spans 14 residues. CDR1 is LNHDA, CDR2 SQIVND, per germline (reference sequence). Trimming stripped 1 base from V and 2 bases from J, with 7 bases between. Written as DNA, the CDR3 is TGTGCCAGTAGTATAGGCGGAGTCACAGATACGCAGTATTTT. Protein product: CASSIGGVTDTQYF.

In this sample, this clone turned up once. The rearrangement links TRBV7-3 to TRBJ2-3, with 8 positions matching TRBD1. Germline values: CDR1 SGHTA, CDR2 FQGTGA. The V segment lost 1 base and the J segment 7 bases; nucleotides outside the gene matches: 4. The CDR3 covers 14 residues. CDR3 amino acids: CASSLRQGMNTQYF. The CDR3 region has the DNA TGTGCCAGCAGCTTAAGACAGGGGATGAATACGCAGTATTTT.